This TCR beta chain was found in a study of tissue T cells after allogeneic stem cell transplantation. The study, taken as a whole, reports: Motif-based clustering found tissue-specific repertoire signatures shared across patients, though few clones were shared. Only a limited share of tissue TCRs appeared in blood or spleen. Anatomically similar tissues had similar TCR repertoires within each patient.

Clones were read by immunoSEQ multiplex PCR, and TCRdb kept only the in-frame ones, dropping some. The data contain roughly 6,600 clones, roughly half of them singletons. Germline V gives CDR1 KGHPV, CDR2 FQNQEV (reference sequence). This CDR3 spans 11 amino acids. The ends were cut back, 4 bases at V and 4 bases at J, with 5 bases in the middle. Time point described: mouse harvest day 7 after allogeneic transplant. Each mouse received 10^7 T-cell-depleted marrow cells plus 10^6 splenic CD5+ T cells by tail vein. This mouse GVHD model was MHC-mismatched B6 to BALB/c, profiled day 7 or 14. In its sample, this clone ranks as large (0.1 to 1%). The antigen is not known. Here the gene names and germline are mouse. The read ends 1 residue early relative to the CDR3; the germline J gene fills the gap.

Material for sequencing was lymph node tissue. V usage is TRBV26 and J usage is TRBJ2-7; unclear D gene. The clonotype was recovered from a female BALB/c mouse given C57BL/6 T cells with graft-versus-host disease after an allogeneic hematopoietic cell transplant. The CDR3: CASSPSYEQYF. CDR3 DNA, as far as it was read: TGTGCCAGCAGTCCCAGTTATGAACAGTAC. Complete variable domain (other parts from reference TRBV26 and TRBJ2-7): NSKVIQTPRYLVKGQGQKAKMRCIPEKGHPVVFWYQQNKNNEFKFLINFQNQEVLQQIDMTEKRFSAECPSNSPCSLEIQSSEAGDSALYLCASSPSYEQYFGPGTRLTVL.